This entry lists 18 T cell receptor beta chains sequenced from one sample in a study of T cell responses to AZD1222 COVID-19 vaccine. The repertoire was sequenced with immunoSEQ multiplex PCR; TCRdb's copy has only in-frame clones and lacks some. The table records around 150,000 clones, around 94% of them present only once. This specimen consisted of peripheral blood, obtained on day 0 of AZD1222 vaccination. The origin of the receptors is an adult in good health.

In its sample, this clone was seen a few times. V usage is TRBV5-4 and J usage is TRBJ2-3; D is possibly TRBD2 (6 bases). The CDR3 has 16 residues. Germline CDR1 SGHNT, CDR2 YYREEE (reference sequence). V was shortened by 1 base and J by 1 base, with 13 bases between the two germline ends. This CDR3 reads CASSLLGRKGTDTQYF. For the CDR3, the DNA is TGTGCCAGCAGCTTGTTAGGGAGGAAAGGCACAGATACGCAGTATTTT. Using reference TRBV5-4 and TRBJ2-3 for the parts outside the CDR3, the full variable domain is ETGVTQSPTHLIKTRGQQVTLRCSSQSGHNTVSWYQQALGQGPQFIFQYYREEENGRGNFPPRFSGLQFPNYSSELNVNALELDDSALYLCASSLLGRKGTDTQYFGPGTRLTVL.

The rearrangement uses TRBV5-4 and TRBJ1-2; D uncertain. Trimming cost V 6 bases and J 0 bases, with 6 bases left between them. Germline CDR1 is SGHNT and CDR2 is YYREEE (reference sequence). The CDR3 consists of 12 residues. CDR3 sequence reads: CASMGTNYGYTF. In DNA, the CDR3 is TGTGCCAGCATGGGCACTAACTATGGCTACACCTTC.

This chain links TRBV4-1 with TRBJ2-4; a possible D gene is TRBD2 (5 bases). V dropped 1 base and J dropped 4 bases, with 11 bases sitting between them. The germline V gene encodes CDR1 MGHRA and CDR2 YSYEKL. CDR3 size: 15 residues. Written as DNA, the CDR3 is TGCGCCAGCAGCCAAGTGAGGGAGCAAAAAAACATTCAGTACTTC. Its protein product is CASSQVREQKNIQYF.

J is TRBJ2-7 and V is TRBV12-5, with no clear D. The V and J ends lost 4 bases and 0 bases respectively, with 7 bases between them. Per germline, CDR1 LGHNT and CDR2 FRNRAP. The CDR3 length is 13 residues. The CDR3 DNA is TGTGCTAGTGGTTCTCTGAGCTCCTACGAGCAGTACTTC. This gives the protein CASGSLSSYEQYF.

The chain links TRBV5-1 to TRBJ2-1, with 13 bases aligning to TRBD2. The germline V gene has CDR1 SGHRS and CDR2 YFSETQ. The CDR3 runs 15 residues. Trimming cost V 3 bases and J 9 bases; bases outside gene matches: 6. The DNA for the CDR3 is TGCGCCAGCAGCTCACGGACTAGCGGGAGCGGTGAGCAGTTCTTC. Its protein product is CASSSRTSGSGEQFF.

The V and J genes are TRBV10-3 and TRBJ1-2; D is unclear. Germline V gives CDR1 ENHRY, CDR2 SYGVKD. The CDR3 consists of 12 residues. The V and J ends lost 8 bases and 5 bases respectively, with 12 bases between them. The CDR3 reads CAIPMGKYGYTF. The DNA of the CDR3 is TGTGCCATCCCAATGGGGAAATATGGCTACACCTTC.

This clone was picked up one time. The chain joins TRBV29-1 to TRBJ1-1; D remains ambiguous. Germline values: CDR1 SQVTM, CDR2 ANQGSEA. The CDR3 spans 14 residues. V was trimmed by 4 bases and J by 4 bases, leaving 16 bases between them. CDR3 region: CSVGQTLTGTEAFF. CDR3 in DNA: TGCAGCGTTGGTCAAACCTTAACGGGCACTGAAGCTTTCTTT.

The rearrangement links TRBV10-3 to TRBJ1-5; D perhaps matches TRBD1 (5 bases). The V and J ends lost 4 bases and 6 bases respectively, with 13 bases between them. The CDR3 loop spans 14 amino acids. CDR1 and CDR2 from the germline V gene are ENHRY and SYGVKD. The CDR3 loop is CAISGGGSTQPQHF. CDR3 DNA sequence: TGTGCCATCAGTGGGGGGGGATCCACTCAGCCCCAGCATTTT.

The J gene is TRBJ1-2, the V gene TRBV24-1; a possible D gene is TRBD1 (5 bases). CDR1 and CDR2 (germline): KGHDR, SFDVKD. The CDR3 covers 13 residues. The V and J ends lost 2 bases and 7 bases respectively, with 10 bases between them. CDR3: CATSDYQGFGYTF. CDR3 nucleotides: TGTGCCACCAGTGATTATCAGGGCTTTGGCTACACCTTC.

The chain is built from TRBV5-4 and TRBJ2-7; 8 bases fit TRBD2. Germline lookup yields CDR1 SGHNT and CDR2 YYREEE (reference sequence). J was trimmed by 1 base and V by 1 base; bases with no gene match: 4. The CDR3 consists of 15 residues. In nucleotides, the CDR3 is TGTGCCAGCAGCTTGTGGGCTAGCGGGTCCTACGAGCAGTACTTC. Protein sequence: CASSLWASGSYEQYF.

This clone has only a few counts. The V call is TRBV4-1, the J call TRBJ1-3, with no clear D. Trimming pared 5 bases from V and 0 bases from J, leaving 11 bases between. CDR1 is MGHRA, CDR2 YSYEKL, per germline. There are 15 residues in the CDR3. The CDR3 nucleotides read TGCGCCAGCAGCACCTCAGTTCTCTCTGGAAACACCATATATTTT. This translates into CASSTSVLSGNTIYF.

V gene TRBV27 combines with J gene TRBJ2-5, with TRBD2 matching 12 bases. V lost 8 bases and J lost 10; bases outside the gene matches: 11. The CDR3 loop spans 14 amino acids. Germline CDR1 reads MNHEY; CDR2 reads SMNVEV (reference sequence). CDR3 nucleotide sequence: TGTGCCAGCCGATCTAGCGGGAGGGCCAATTTCCAGTACTTC. Its protein is CASRSSGRANFQYF.

The genes are TRBV28 and TRBJ1-5; no clear D. Trimming cost V 4 bases and J 3 bases, with 7 bases left between them. This CDR3 is 13 amino acids long. Germline CDR1 and CDR2: MDHEN and SYDVKM. The CDR3 DNA reads as TGTGCCAGCAGTTCCATGTCCAATCAGCCCCAGCATTTT. This translates into CASSSMSNQPQHF.

The chain uses TRBV9 and TRBJ1-5, with a weak D call TRBD1 (5 bases). This CDR3 has 15 amino acids. V was pared by 3 bases and J by 5 bases, with 15 bases between. Germline CDR1 is SGDLS and CDR2 is YYNGEE. CDR3 nucleotide sequence: TGTGCCAGCAGCGCGTTGGGAGAGGGGTATCAGCCCCAGCATTTT. Translated: CASSALGEGYQPQHF.

The CDR3 DNA is TGTGCCAGCTCAGGGTGGGGAGGCACTGAAGCTTTCTTT. Encoded protein: CASSGWGGTEAFF. The rearrangement uses TRBV6-5 and TRBJ1-1; perhaps TRBD1 as D (5 bases). CDR3 length: 13 amino acids. The V end was cut by 8 bases, the J end by 4 bases, with 14 bases between. Germline CDR1 MNHEY, CDR2 SVGAGI.

The chain is built from TRBV6-2 or TRBV6-3 and TRBJ2-2, with D possibly being TRBD2 (5 bases). V lost 5 bases and J 6 bases, leaving 13 bases between the germline ends. The CDR3 has 14 amino acids. Germline CDR1 is MNHEY and CDR2 is SVGEGT. CDR3 residues: CASSLNSGAGELFF. Written as DNA, the CDR3 is TGTGCCAGCAGTCTTAACTCCGGGGCCGGGGAGCTGTTTTTT.

The genes are TRBV6-4 and TRBJ1-1, with no clear D. Trimming shortened V by 6 bases and J by 1 base, and 9 bases separated the two germline ends. Germline CDR1 MRHNA, CDR2 SNTAGT. The CDR3 has 13 residues. CDR3: CASRDTSNTEAFF. CDR3 in DNA: TGTGCCAGCAGAGACACCTCGAACACTGAAGCTTTCTTT.

The chain is built from TRBV5-4 and TRBJ2-7; 9 positions agree with TRBD1. Looked up from germline, CDR1 is SGHNT and CDR2 is YYREEE (reference sequence). With V trimmed by 3 bases and J by 3 bases, 13 bases remained unmatched. CDR3 length equals 17 residues. CDR3 in amino acids: CASSSSSPGQGYYEQYF. The DNA of the CDR3 is TGTGCCAGCAGCTCCTCAAGTCCGGGACAGGGTTACTACGAGCAGTACTTC.